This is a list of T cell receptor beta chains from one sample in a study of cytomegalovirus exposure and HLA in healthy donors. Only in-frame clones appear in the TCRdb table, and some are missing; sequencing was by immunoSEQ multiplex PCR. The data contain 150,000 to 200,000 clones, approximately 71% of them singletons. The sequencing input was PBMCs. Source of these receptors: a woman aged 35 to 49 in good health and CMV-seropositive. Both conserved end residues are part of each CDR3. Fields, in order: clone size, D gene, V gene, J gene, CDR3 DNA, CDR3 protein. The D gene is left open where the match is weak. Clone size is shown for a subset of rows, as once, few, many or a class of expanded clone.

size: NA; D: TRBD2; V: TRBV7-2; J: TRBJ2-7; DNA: TGTGCCAGCAGCCCTCGGACTAGCCCTTACGAGCAGTACTTC; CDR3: CASSPRTSPYEQYF
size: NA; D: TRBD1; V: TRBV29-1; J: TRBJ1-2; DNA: TGCAGCGCCGGGGGGGACAGGGATGGCTACACCTTC; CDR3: CSAGGDRDGYTF
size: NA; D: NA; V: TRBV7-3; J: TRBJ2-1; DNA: TGTGCCAGCAGCTCTAAAAGCGTGGAGAGGGATGAGCAGTTCTTC; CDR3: CASSSKSVERDEQFF
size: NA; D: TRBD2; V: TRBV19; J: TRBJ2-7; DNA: TGTGCCAGTAGTAACTTAGCGGGAGCCGGGTACGAGCAGTACTTC; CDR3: CASSNLAGAGYEQYF
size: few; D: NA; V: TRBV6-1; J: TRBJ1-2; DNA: TGTGCCAGCAGTCAGGGGAACTATGGCTACACCTTC; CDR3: CASSQGNYGYTF
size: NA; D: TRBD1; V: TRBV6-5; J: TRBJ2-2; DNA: TGTGCCAGCAGGCTTGACAGGGGTTTGCCCGGGGAGCTGTTTTTT; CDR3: CASRLDRGLPGELFF
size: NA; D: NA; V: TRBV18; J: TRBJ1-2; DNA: TGTGCCAGCTCACGGGAGGCCGGACCCGATATCAGACGCTTC; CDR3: CASSREAGPDIRRF
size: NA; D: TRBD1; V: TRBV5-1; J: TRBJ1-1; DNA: TGCGCCAGCAGCCGGACACAGGGGAGCACTGAAGCTTTCTTT; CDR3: CASSRTQGSTEAFF
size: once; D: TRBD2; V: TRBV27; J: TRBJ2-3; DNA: TGTGCCAGCAGTCCCATAGCGGGAGGGTTCAGCACAGATACGCAGTATTTT; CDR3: CASSPIAGGFSTDTQYF
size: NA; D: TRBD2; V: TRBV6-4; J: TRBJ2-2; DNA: TGTGCCAGCAGTGCCGGGAGGGGGACCGGGGAGCTGTTTTTT; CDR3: CASSAGRGTGELFF
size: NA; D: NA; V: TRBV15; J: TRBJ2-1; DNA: TGTGCCACCAGCACCCCACCGGGCAATGAGCAGTTCTTC; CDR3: CATSTPPGNEQFF
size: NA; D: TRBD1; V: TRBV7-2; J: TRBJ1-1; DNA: TGTGCCAGCAGCTTGGGACAGGGGCGCCCCACTGAAGCTTTCTTT; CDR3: CASSLGQGRPTEAFF
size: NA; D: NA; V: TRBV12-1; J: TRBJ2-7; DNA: TGTGCCAGCAGCTTTCTGCTGACTAGCGGGGAGGCATTGGACTACGAGCAGTACTTC; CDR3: CASSFLLTSGEALDYEQYF